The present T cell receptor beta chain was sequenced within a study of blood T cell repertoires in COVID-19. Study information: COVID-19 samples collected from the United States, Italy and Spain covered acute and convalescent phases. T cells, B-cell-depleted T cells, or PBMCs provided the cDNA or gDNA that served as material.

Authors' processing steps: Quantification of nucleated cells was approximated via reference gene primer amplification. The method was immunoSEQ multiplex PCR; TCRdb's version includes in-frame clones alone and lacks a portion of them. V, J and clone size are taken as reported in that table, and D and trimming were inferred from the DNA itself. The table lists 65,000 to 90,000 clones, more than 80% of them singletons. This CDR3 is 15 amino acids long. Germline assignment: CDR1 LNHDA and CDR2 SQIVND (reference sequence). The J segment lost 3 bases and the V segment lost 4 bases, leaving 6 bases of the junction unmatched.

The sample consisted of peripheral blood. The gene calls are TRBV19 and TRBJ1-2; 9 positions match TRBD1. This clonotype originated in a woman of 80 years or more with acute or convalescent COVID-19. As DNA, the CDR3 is TGTGCCAGTAGTAGTCACAGGGGGCAGGACTATGGCTACACCTTC. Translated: CASSSHRGQDYGYTF.